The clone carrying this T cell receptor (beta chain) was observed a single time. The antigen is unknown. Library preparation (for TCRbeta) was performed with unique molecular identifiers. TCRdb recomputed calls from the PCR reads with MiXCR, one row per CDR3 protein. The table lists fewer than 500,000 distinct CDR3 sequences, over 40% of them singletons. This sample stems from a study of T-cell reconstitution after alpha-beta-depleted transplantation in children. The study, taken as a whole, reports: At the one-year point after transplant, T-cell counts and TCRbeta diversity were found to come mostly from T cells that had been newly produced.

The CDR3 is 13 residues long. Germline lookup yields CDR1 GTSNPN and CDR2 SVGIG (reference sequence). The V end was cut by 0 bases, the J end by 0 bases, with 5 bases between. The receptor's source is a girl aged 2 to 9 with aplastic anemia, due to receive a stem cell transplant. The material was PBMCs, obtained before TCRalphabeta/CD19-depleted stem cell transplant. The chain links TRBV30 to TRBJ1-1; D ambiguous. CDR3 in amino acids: CAWSVVLNTEAFF. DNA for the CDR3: TGTGCCTGGAGTGTGGTCCTGAACACTGAAGCTTTCTTT.